This T cell receptor beta chain was recovered during a study of T cells in Graves' hyperthyroidism and ophthalmopathy. Background on the study: At initial diagnosis, before any treatment had begun, peripheral blood was obtained.

The CDR3 runs 16 residues. The germline gives CDR1 SGHAT, CDR2 FQNNGV. The junction had 3 bases not matched to a gene; V was cut back by 4 bases and J by 0 bases. Uncontrolled infection, other autoimmune disease, pregnancy or lactation disqualified patients from enrolment. Isolation of PBMCs was performed on around 9.8 ml fresh peripheral blood. RNA transcripts served as the template for amplifying TCR beta CDR3 regions. Primed by the HTBI set, a first-round RT-PCR was run on the TCR CDR3. TCRdb itself ran the multiplex PCR reads through MiXCR, one entry per CDR3 protein. The table includes approximately 600,000 distinct CDR3 sequences, 14% to 15% detected once.

The TCR comes from a woman aged 40 to 50 with Graves' ophthalmopathy. The chain uses TRBV11-2 and TRBJ2-2; TRBD1 matches 9 bases. The source material was blood. The CDR3 nucleotides read TGTGCCAGCAGCTCAAGACAGGGGGCGAACACCGGGGAGCTGTTTTTT. Its translation is CASSSRQGANTGELFF.